A single T cell receptor beta chain is shown here with its context. TCRdb's copy holds only in-frame clones and misses some; the assay was immunoSEQ multiplex PCR. The sample carries 140,000 or so clones, around 80% recorded once. The data belong to a study of blood T cell repertoires in COVID-19. Overall study context: Both acute and convalescent COVID-19 samples were obtained from the United States, Italy and Spain. In each case, the material was cDNA or gDNA derived from T cells, B-cell-depleted T cells, or PBMCs.

CDR1 is LNHDA, CDR2 SQIVND, per germline (reference sequence). Deletions cut 6 bases from V and 3 bases from J, with 18 bases between. The CDR3 spans 16 residues. The sequence came from a woman aged 45-65 years with acute or convalescent COVID-19. The sequenced material came from peripheral blood. The V call is TRBV19, the J call TRBJ2-1; the D gene is possibly TRBD2 (5 bases). The DNA for the CDR3 is TGTGCCAGTAGCCCCTTGTCGAGCGGAATCTACAATGAGCAGTTCTTC. It yields the protein CASSPLSSGIYNEQFF.